The TCR beta chain described here comes from a study of OX40 agonist ivuxolimab in advanced cancers. Study context: Patients were infused with ivuxolimab every 2 weeks at 0.01 to 10 mg/kg. Those enrolled were less than 85% male, with a mean age of about 66 years and ages from roughly 20 to 85.

Comments on this clone: No antigen is known for it.

The repertoire was sequenced with immunoSEQ multiplex PCR; TCRdb's copy has only in-frame clones and lacks some. This repertoire shows over 50,000 clones, 90% found once; its top ten account for 1.9%. Losses at the gene ends were 3 bases for V and 0 bases for J; bases not matched to a gene: 14. Per germline, CDR1 ENHRY and CDR2 SYGVKD. CDR3 size: 19 residues. Study conclusions and caveats: Clonal expansion from baseline to week 6 occurred in both CD4+ and CD8+ T cells.

This receptor was identified in an adult with an advanced solid tumor such as melanoma, head and neck, liver or kidney cancer. The sample in question was CD4+ or CD8+ T cells sorted from blood, obtained in a trial of the OX40 agonist ivuxolimab. The chain carries TRBV10-3 and TRBJ1-3; TRBD1 matches at 7 bases. The CDR3 DNA is TGTGCCATCAGTGATCCGGGACAGTCGAAGTCACTCTCTGGAAACACCATATATTTT. Translating it yields CAISDPGQSKSLSGNTIYF.